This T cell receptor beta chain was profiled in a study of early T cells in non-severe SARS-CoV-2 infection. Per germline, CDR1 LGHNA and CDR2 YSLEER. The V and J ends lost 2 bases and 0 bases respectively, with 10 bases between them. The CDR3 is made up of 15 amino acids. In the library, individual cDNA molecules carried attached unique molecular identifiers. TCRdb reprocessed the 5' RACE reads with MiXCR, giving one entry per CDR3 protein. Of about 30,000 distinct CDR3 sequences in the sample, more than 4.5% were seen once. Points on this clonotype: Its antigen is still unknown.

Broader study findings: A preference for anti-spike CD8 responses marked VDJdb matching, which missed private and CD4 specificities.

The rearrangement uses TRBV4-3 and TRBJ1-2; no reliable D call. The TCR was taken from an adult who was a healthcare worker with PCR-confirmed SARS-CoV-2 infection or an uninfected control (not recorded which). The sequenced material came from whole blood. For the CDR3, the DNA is TGCGCCAGCAGCCAAAGTCCCCAAGCTAACTATGGCTACACCTTC. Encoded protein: CASSQSPQANYGYTF.